This TCR beta chain was recorded in a study of T cells in Graves' hyperthyroidism and ophthalmopathy (dated by TCRdb to the late 2010s). Background on the whole study: Peripheral blood samples were taken at initial diagnosis, before any treatment was given. The 90 or so discovery patients were randomly split 7:3 into training and test sets. Prospective prediction of ophthalmopathy was tested in an independent validation cohort of some 19 hyperthyroidism patients and 15 to 17 patients who later progressed to ophthalmopathy. The paper reports TCR Vbeta CDR3 sequencing of roughly 140 peripheral blood samples: under 45 ophthalmopathy, fewer than 80 hyperthyroidism and approximately 17 progressor patients. TCR V-J signatures able to tell the groups apart were searched for in a discovery cohort of 90 to 100 patients, of whom 43 had Graves' ophthalmopathy and some 60 had stable Graves' hyperthyroidism. In addition, the study compared T-cell repertoires in thyroid tissue and in blood from about 6 Graves' hyperthyroidism patients. Following sampling, methimazole starting at 30 mg daily was given to hyperthyroidism patients, and high-dose intravenous methylprednisolone was given to ophthalmopathy patients. Summary of the overall study and its limitations: Most expanded thyroid clonotypes (frequency above 0.001) were also found in blood, which suggests that blood repertoires may mirror thyroid immune responses. No statistical method was used to set the sample size in advance, and investigators knew the group allocation. In validation, the model predicted progression to ophthalmopathy with 60% to 71% sensitivity and approximately 74% specificity, a median of approximately 6.7 months before onset. Ophthalmopathy was separated from stable hyperthyroidism by a 13 V-J signature model, with about 88% sensitivity and 81% to 83% specificity obtained in cross-validation and 80%/75% obtained in testing.

V is reduced by 5 bases and J by 3 bases, leaving a spacing of 11 bases between them. Including cysteine and phenylalanine, the CDR3 has 14 amino acids. Of the read, only the CDR3 DNA is kept; its 42 bases are in frame from base 1. The germline V gene provides CDR1 MNHNS and CDR2 SASEGT. Stable Graves' hyperthyroidism was defined as no progression to ophthalmopathy during 18 months of follow-up. The hyperthyroidism patients were between 18 and 65 years old and newly diagnosed, with a disease duration of less than 2 months. Exclusion was applied to patients with uncontrolled infections, other autoimmune diseases, pregnancy or lactation. Diagnoses were based on clinical symptoms, serum thyroxine and TRAb, thyroid ultrasound and orbital computed tomography. Ficoll-Paque density gradient centrifugation was used to isolate PBMCs from 10 ml of fresh peripheral blood. Total RNA was extracted with Trizol reagent, and quality was checked on an Agilent 2100 Bioanalyzer.

The TCR beta CDR3 regions were amplified from RNA transcripts. For the first round of RT-PCR on the TCR CDR3, the HTBI primer set was used together with the Qiagen OneStep RT-PCR kit. Libraries were constructed in a second round of multiplex PCR, after which size selection and purification were carried out. Libraries were sequenced paired-end with 100 bp reads on an Illumina HiSeq2000. Turning to the authors' computational methods: Raw data were processed with SOAPnuke, discarding reads with adapters, uncalled bases, mean Phred below 15, or no exact constant-primer or identifier match. COPE v1.2.5 was used to merge the high-quality paired reads, and each unique nucleotide sequence was defined as a clonotype. MiTCR v1.1 was used to align the clonotypes against IMGT TRBV, TRBD and TRBJ reference segments. The analysis was restricted to V-J combinations with a frequency above 0.0001, which together covered 99.2% of the repertoires. The TCS score was defined as F50 (clonal expansion) divided by E x V (chaos), with BLOSUM62-based TCRdist calculated between CDR3 peptides within each V-J. Welch's t-statistics and random forest reduced several hundred V-J features to about 13, which were used in a naive Bayes classifier (R e1071). The public reads were reprocessed in TCRdb via fastp at Q25 and MiXCR, keeping in-frame beta chains. Entries that share a CDR3 protein sequence are merged under the most common genes and DNA. TCRdb's processing, not the study's, gives the V and J calls here. Present in this sample are 600,000 to 750,000 distinct CDR3 sequences, around 16% of which were seen just once. The top ten clones comprise about 14% of the sample.

This clonotype was picked up a small number of times. Its antigen remains unidentified. There are no base qualities to consult, and no much larger clone falls within one base. The sequenced material came from blood. The rearranged segments are TRBV6-1 and TRBJ1-5; the D segment could be TRBD1, given 5 matching bases. The TCR sequence derives from a man between 50 and 59 years old with Graves' hyperthyroidism. CDR3 reads: CASSIKDNNQPQHF. The nucleotides are TGTGCCAGCAGTATAAAGGACAACAATCAGCCCCAGCATTTT.